The 2 T cell receptor beta chains below come from one sample, sequenced in a study of cytomegalovirus exposure and HLA in healthy donors. Primers included in the PCR were 60 Vbeta and 13 Jbeta primers. The repertoire was sequenced with immunoSEQ multiplex PCR; TCRdb's copy has only in-frame clones and lacks some. The sample lists some 180,000 clones, 65% to 85% occurring once. Sequenced: PBMCs. Receptors were obtained from a female donor in good health and CMV-seronegative.

There are a few counts of this clone. This chain joins TRBV25-1 and TRBJ1-1; D call uncertain. The CDR3 is made up of 14 amino acids. Trimming stripped 6 bases from V and 1 base from J, with 12 bases between. Per the germline V gene, CDR1 is MGHDK and CDR2 is SYGVNS. CDR3 bases: TGTGCCAGCAGAGGGTGGGGAGCGAACACTGAAGCTTTCTTT. As protein: CASRGWGANTEAFF.

CDR3 DNA: TGCGCCAGCAGCCAGGCGCCAGAGGGTAACTATGGCTACACCTTC. It codes for CASSQAPEGNYGYTF. The chain links TRBV5-1 to TRBJ1-2; D not certain. The CDR3 has 15 residues. The germline V gene encodes CDR1 SGHRS and CDR2 YFSETQ. Deletions cut 4 bases from V and 1 base from J, with 14 bases between.